The clone carrying this T cell receptor beta chain was seen at least ten times. This entry comes from a study of early T cells in non-severe SARS-CoV-2 infection. Looked up from germline, CDR1 is SGHNT and CDR2 is YYREEE (reference sequence). CDR3 length: 13 residues. The ends were cut back, 0 bases at V and 2 bases at J, with 6 bases in the middle. TCRdb re-called the 5' RACE reads through MiXCR, storing one row per CDR3 protein. The sample holds around 50,000 distinct CDR3 sequences, 3.5% to 4.5% seen once. The sample consisted of whole blood. The clonotype comes from an adult who was a healthcare worker with PCR-confirmed SARS-CoV-2 infection or an uninfected control (not recorded which). This rearrangement joins TRBV5-4 to TRBJ2-7; D gene unclear. CDR3 DNA sequence: TGTGCCAGCAGCTTGGGGATCACCTACGAGCAGTACTTC. Translation gives CASSLGITYEQYF.